Here is one T cell receptor beta chain with its context. The antigen is unknown. The entry originates in a study of early T cells in non-severe SARS-CoV-2 infection. The V gene lost 4 bases and the J gene lost 5 bases, with 9 bases spanning the gap. Germline lookup yields CDR1 SGHRS and CDR2 YFSETQ. This CDR3 has 13 amino acids. MiXCR was run by TCRdb on the 5' RACE reads, yielding one entry per CDR3 protein. The sample includes approximately 50,000 distinct CDR3 sequences, roughly 10% seen only once; the top ten take 14% to 15%. Study results and caveats: VDJdb matching skewed toward anti-spike CD8 responses, missing private and CD4 specificities.

The chain combines TRBV5-1 with TRBJ2-2; D is perhaps TRBD1 or TRBD2 (5 bases each). The receptor was isolated from an adult who was a healthcare worker with PCR-confirmed SARS-CoV-2 infection or an uninfected control (not recorded which). Sequencing was done on a sample of whole blood. The CDR3, as DNA: TGCGCCAGCAGCCTGGGGGATACCGGGGAGCTGTTTTTT. Its protein product is CASSLGDTGELFF. Variable domain in full (rest from reference TRBV5-1 and TRBJ2-2): KAGVTQTPRYLIKTRGQQVTLSCSPISGHRSVSWYQQTPGQGLQFLFEYFSETQRNKGNFPGRFSGRQFSNSRSEMNVSTLELGDSALYLCASSLGDTGELFFGEGSRLTVL.